This is a list of T cell receptor beta chains from one sample in a study of T-cell memory formation after mild COVID-19. TCRdb fed the 5' RACE reads into MiXCR, producing one record per CDR3 protein. Of 400,000 to 450,000 distinct CDR3 sequences in the sample, about 20% were seen once. The sample was PBMCs or a T cell subset sorted from them (not recorded which). Receptors were obtained from a man between 18 and 29 years old who had mild COVID-19 (a few samples of this study predate the infection). Cell type and time point are not known. Each CDR3 is given with its conserved first and last residue. A D gene is named only where the DNA matches it firmly. Clone sizes are given selectively: once, few, many, or a class where the clone is expanded.

v_gene: TRBV2; j_gene: TRBJ2-1; abundance: .; d_gene: .; CDR3nt: TGTGCCAGCAGTCGGCTAGCCCCCTACAATGAGCAGTTCTTC; CDR3aa: CASSRLAPYNEQFF
v_gene: TRBV14; j_gene: TRBJ1-1; abundance: few; d_gene: .; CDR3nt: TGTGCCAGCAGCCAAGCCTACTGGGGGGACACTGAAGCTTTCTTT; CDR3aa: CASSQAYWGDTEAFF
v_gene: TRBV12-3/TRBV12-4; j_gene: TRBJ1-6; abundance: few; d_gene: .; CDR3nt: TGTGCCAGCAGTTTTGGGGGAGCTGCCTATAATTCACCCCTCCACTTT; CDR3aa: CASSFGGAAYNSPLHF
v_gene: TRBV6-5; j_gene: TRBJ2-2; abundance: few; d_gene: TRBD2; CDR3nt: TGTGCCAGCAGTCACACCGGGACTAGTGCCGGGGAGCTGTTTTTT; CDR3aa: CASSHTGTSAGELFF
v_gene: TRBV6-6; j_gene: TRBJ2-6; abundance: .; d_gene: TRBD1; CDR3nt: TGTGCCAGCAGCCCGGACAGGGGCTCTGGGGCCAACGTCCTGACTTTC; CDR3aa: CASSPDRGSGANVLTF
v_gene: TRBV6-2/TRBV6-3; j_gene: TRBJ1-5; abundance: few; d_gene: TRBD1; CDR3nt: TGTGCCAGCACTGAACCCAGGGACAGGGGATATCAGCCCCAGCATTTT; CDR3aa: CASTEPRDRGYQPQHF
v_gene: TRBV20-1; j_gene: TRBJ2-7; abundance: few; d_gene: TRBD1; CDR3nt: TGCAGTGCCTTGGGACAGGGGTCCTACGAGCAGTACTTC; CDR3aa: CSALGQGSYEQYF
v_gene: TRBV12-3/TRBV12-4; j_gene: TRBJ2-7; abundance: .; d_gene: .; CDR3nt: TGTGCCAGCAGTTCGTATTGGGCGGAGAAGTACTTC; CDR3aa: CASSSYWAEKYF
v_gene: TRBV4-2; j_gene: TRBJ2-7; abundance: .; d_gene: TRBD2; CDR3nt: TGTGCCAGCAGCCAAGAAGGCGGGGGTCTTTACGAGCAGTACTTC; CDR3aa: CASSQEGGGLYEQYF
v_gene: TRBV5-5; j_gene: TRBJ1-2; abundance: .; d_gene: TRBD1; CDR3nt: TGTGCCAGCAGCTTGACGGCGGGACAGGGAAGTGGCTACACCTTC; CDR3aa: CASSLTAGQGSGYTF
v_gene: TRBV5-8; j_gene: TRBJ2-3; abundance: .; d_gene: TRBD2; CDR3nt: TGTGCCAGCAGGACTAGCGGGGGTGGTACGCAGTATTTT; CDR3aa: CASRTSGGGTQYF
v_gene: TRBV6-5; j_gene: TRBJ2-1; abundance: few; d_gene: .; CDR3nt: TGTGCCAGCAAAACTAGCTCGGTGAACAATGAGCAGTTCTTC; CDR3aa: CASKTSSVNNEQFF
v_gene: TRBV2; j_gene: TRBJ2-6; abundance: .; d_gene: .; CDR3nt: TGTGCCAGCAGTGAAAACAGGCACTTTTCTGGGGCCAACGTCCTGACTTTC; CDR3aa: CASSENRHFSGANVLTF
v_gene: TRBV2; j_gene: TRBJ1-2; abundance: .; d_gene: TRBD1; CDR3nt: TGTGCCAGCAGTGAAGCGCGGGGACAGGGAGAAAGGGGCTACACCTTC; CDR3aa: CASSEARGQGERGYTF
v_gene: TRBV7-8; j_gene: TRBJ1-2; abundance: few; d_gene: .; CDR3nt: TGTGCCAGCAGCCCCCTCGTAGGGTCAGGCTATGGCTACACCTTC; CDR3aa: CASSPLVGSGYGYTF
v_gene: TRBV21-1; j_gene: TRBJ2-1; abundance: .; d_gene: .; CDR3nt: TGTGCCAGCAGCAAGGGACAGGGGTGGAAGATAGGATACAATGAGCAGTTCTTC; CDR3aa: CASSKGQGWKIGYNEQFF
v_gene: TRBV5-1; j_gene: TRBJ2-7; abundance: many; d_gene: TRBD2; CDR3nt: TGCGCCAGCAGCTGGATGCCGCGGGGGAGCTCCTACGAGCAGTACTTC; CDR3aa: CASSWMPRGSSYEQYF
v_gene: TRBV20-1; j_gene: TRBJ2-3; abundance: many; d_gene: .; CDR3nt: TGCAGTGCTTCCCCTTCAGAGTCAGATACGCAGTATTTT; CDR3aa: CSASPSESDTQYF
v_gene: TRBV6-6; j_gene: TRBJ1-2; abundance: .; d_gene: .; CDR3nt: TGTGCCACCAGAAGCCCTCTGGAAGGCTACACCTTC; CDR3aa: CATRSPLEGYTF
v_gene: TRBV12-3/TRBV12-4; j_gene: TRBJ1-1; abundance: few; d_gene: TRBD1; CDR3nt: TGTGCCAGCAGTTTGGGGACAGGGGCTGAAGCTTTCTTT; CDR3aa: CASSLGTGAEAFF
v_gene: TRBV20-1; j_gene: TRBJ2-7; abundance: few; d_gene: .; CDR3nt: TGCAGTGCTAGGAACGACTACGAGCAGTACTTC; CDR3aa: CSARNDYEQYF
v_gene: TRBV7-2; j_gene: TRBJ2-1; abundance: many; d_gene: TRBD2; CDR3nt: TGTGCCAGCAGCTTAGCGATTTTGGCGGGGGGGCTCTTTTTTGAGCAGTTCTTC; CDR3aa: CASSLAILAGGLFFEQFF
v_gene: TRBV12-3/TRBV12-4; j_gene: TRBJ1-5; abundance: .; d_gene: .; CDR3nt: TGTGCCAGCAGTTTAGGCGGGGTACAGCCCCAGCATTTT; CDR3aa: CASSLGGVQPQHF